Given below is one TCR beta chain in context. This record belongs to a study of CD8+ T cells in alopecia areata. It was cDNA, reverse transcribed from extracted RNA, that served as the sequencing template. Assay used: immunoSEQ multiplex PCR; TCRdb lists only in-frame clones, some missing. The data show about 190,000 clones, 45% to 75% seen once. Unmatched junction bases numbered 10, after V lost 3 bases and J lost 6 bases. The V gene's germline CDR1 is GTSNPN and CDR2 SVGIG (reference sequence). The CDR3 spans 15 residues. Indicated treatment: oral pan-JAK inhibitor, 5-10 mg twice daily. This specimen was CD4+ T cells sorted from blood, taken at week 4, from a patient treated with tofacitinib. This TCR came from a human donor with alopecia areata. J is TRBJ1-4 and V is TRBV30; 7 bases match TRBD1. CDR3: CAWSIRTGVYEKLFF. CDR3 sequence (DNA): TGTGCCTGGAGCATCCGGACAGGAGTATATGAAAAACTGTTTTTT.